The 13 T cell receptor beta chains below all came from one sample that was sequenced in a study of shared clonotypes between healthy human individuals. Data came from immunoSEQ multiplex PCR; TCRdb stores just in-frame clones and leaves some out. The sample has about 700,000 clones; around 72% are singletons. Material: memory CD4+ T cells sorted from blood. Subset here: CD45RA-negative fraction. The origin of the receptors is a young woman in good health.

The J gene is TRBJ2-2, the V gene TRBV5-4, with D possibly called TRBD1 or TRBD2 (5 bases each). Germline loops: CDR1 SGHNT, CDR2 YYREEE (reference sequence). This CDR3 is 15 amino acids long. V was cut by 5 bases and J by 5 bases, with 16 bases left in between. CDR3 loop: CASRPRGVETGELFF. The DNA of the CDR3 is TGTGCCAGCAGGCCGAGGGGAGTGGAGACCGGGGAGCTGTTTTTT.

This rearrangement joins TRBV30 to TRBJ1-5, with D unclear. Looked up from germline, CDR1 is GTSNPN and CDR2 is SVGIG (reference sequence). This CDR3 has 21 amino acids. V was trimmed by 0 bases and J by 1 base, leaving 28 bases between them. CDR3 sequence: CAWSVDTHIYPRSGSNQPQHF. The CDR3 nucleotides read TGTGCCTGGAGTGTAGACACCCATATTTATCCTAGGTCTGGGAGCAATCAGCCCCAGCATTTT.

The chain recombines TRBV6-1 with TRBJ1-2; TRBD1 might be the D (5 bases). Germline CDR1 MNHNS, CDR2 SASEGT. Trimming left V 7 bases short and J 1 base short, with 10 bases between. The CDR3 runs to 13 residues. CDR3 in DNA: TGTGCCAGCACCGGGGGACTTAACTATGGCTACACCTTC. It translates to CASTGGLNYGYTF.

The V and J genes are TRBV27 and TRBJ2-5; the match to TRBD2 covers 8 bases. The V gene end was trimmed by 0 bases and the J gene end by 5 bases; junction bases not matched to a gene: 8. CDR3 length: 16 amino acids. The germline gives CDR1 MNHEY, CDR2 SMNVEV (reference sequence). CDR3 sequence (DNA): TGTGCCAGCAGTTTATCTGCGGGAGGCGGCGTCGAGACCCAGTACTTC. This translates into CASSLSAGGGVETQYF.

The chain employs TRBV29-1 and TRBJ1-1; D not certain. Germline loops: CDR1 SQVTM, CDR2 ANQGSEA. V shed 5 bases and J shed 4 bases, with 11 bases lying between them. The CDR3 sequence is 12 residues long. The CDR3 nucleotides are TGCAGCGTTTCGGGAGGTAGCACTGAAGCTTTCTTT. It specifies CSVSGGSTEAFF. The full variable domain, with the rest looked up from reference TRBV29-1 and TRBJ1-1, is SAVISQKPSRDICQRGTSLTIQCQVDSQVTMMFWYRQQPGQSLTLIATANQGSEATYESGFVIDKFPISRPNLTFSTLTVSNMSPEDSSIYLCSVSGGSTEAFFGQGTRLTVV.

A few counts support this clone. The J gene is TRBJ2-1, the V gene TRBV11-2, with D perhaps matching TRBD2 (7 bases). The CDR3 sequence is 14 residues long. Trimming shortened V by 7 bases and J by 4 bases, and 14 bases separated the two germline ends. From germline, CDR1 is SGHAT and CDR2 FQNNGV. The CDR3 coding sequence is TGTGCCAGCACCCTTGAGGGGGGGTACAATGAGCAGTTCTTC. Its protein is CASTLEGGYNEQFF.

The rearrangement links TRBV5-4 to TRBJ1-3; D gene unclear. The CDR3 extends over 14 amino acids. The V gene's germline CDR1 is SGHNT and CDR2 YYREEE (reference sequence). V was pared by 4 bases and J by 3 bases, with 11 bases between. This CDR3 is CASSRRDFGNTIYF. The CDR3 coding sequence is TGTGCCAGCAGCCGTCGGGATTTTGGAAACACCATATATTTT.

This chain joins TRBV5-1 and TRBJ2-1; no clear D gene. This CDR3 has 12 amino acids. The V end was cut by 0 bases, the J end by 7 bases, with 5 bases between. The germline gives CDR1 SGHRS, CDR2 YFSETQ. The CDR3 region is CASSLDLNEQFF. The DNA of the CDR3 is TGCGCCAGCAGCTTGGACTTGAATGAGCAGTTCTTC.

The chain links TRBV11-2 to TRBJ1-1; D is uncertain. V lost 5 bases and J 11 bases, leaving 15 bases between the germline ends. CDR1 is SGHAT, CDR2 FQNNGV, per germline. The CDR3 loop spans 12 amino acids. In DNA form, the CDR3 reads TGTGCCAGCAGCGTAACCGGCAGGACGGCTTTCTTT. Translated, it gives CASSVTGRTAFF.

This CDR3 is CASSTRGTSGSRSKNIQYF. Written as DNA, the CDR3 is TGTGCCAGCAGCACCCGAGGGACTAGCGGGAGCCGATCCAAAAACATTCAGTACTTC. V usage is TRBV11-2 and J usage is TRBJ2-4; 14 nucleotides match TRBD2. CDR1 and CDR2 (germline): SGHAT, FQNNGV. This CDR3 is 19 amino acids long. Losses at the gene ends were 5 bases for V and 2 bases for J; bases not matched to a gene: 11.

Points on this clone: The identical CDR3 is also encoded by other nucleotide sequences in the sample. The V and J genes are TRBV5-1 and TRBJ2-1, with TRBD2 identical over 14 bases. The CDR3 has 15 residues. Unmatched junction bases numbered 2, after V lost 2 bases and J lost 7 bases. The germline CDR1 and CDR2 sequences are SGHRS and YFSETQ. In nucleotides, the CDR3 is TGCGCCAGCAGCTTTGGGACTAGCGGGAGAAATGAGCAGTTCTTC. Its protein is CASSFGTSGRNEQFF.

The CDR3 sequence is CASSPPARPTYEQYF. The CDR3 DNA sequence: TGTGCCAGCAGTCCACCGGCCAGACCGACCTACGAGCAGTACTTC. The chain recombines TRBV11-2 with TRBJ2-7; the D is unclear. With 6 bases removed from V and 2 bases from J, the gap between germline ends came to 17 bases. The germline gives CDR1 SGHAT, CDR2 FQNNGV. The CDR3 runs to 15 residues.

The CDR3 is CASSLSSGELFF. CDR3 nucleotides: TGTGCCAGCAGCTTATCATCCGGGGAGCTGTTTTTT. V usage is TRBV7-9 and J usage is TRBJ2-2; D is undetermined. The V gene's germline CDR1 is SEHNR and CDR2 FQNEAQ (reference sequence). The CDR3 contains 12 residues. V was cut by 2 bases and J by 6 bases, with 4 bases left in between.